One sample yielded the 14 T cell receptor beta chains listed below, sequenced in a study of post-analysis software for immune sequencing data. Carried by the TCR beta cDNA libraries were unique molecular identifiers. Via MiXCR, TCRdb re-called the PCR reads, giving one row per CDR3 protein. The sample shows a few hundred thousand distinct CDR3 sequences, less than 40% of them seen only once. These receptors have no identified antigens. Overall study findings and caveats: In patients, about five TRBV segments were more frequent than in controls, with TRBV5-6, TRBV5-1 and TRBV20-1 among them.

The source material was blood. These receptor sequences come from a girl aged 2-10 years with multiple sclerosis.

This clonotype turned up a few times. The chain has TRBV5-5 and TRBJ1-5; a possible D gene is TRBD1 (5 bases). With 5 bases removed from V and 7 bases from J, the gap between germline ends came to 19 bases. CDR3 length: 15 amino acids. Germline CDR1 is SGHKS and CDR2 is YYEKEE (reference sequence). The CDR3 coding sequence is TGTGCCAGCAGTCAGGATCCGGGACGGGGACAGCCCCAGCATTTT. Amino acid sequence: CASSQDPGRGQPQHF.

The rearrangement uses TRBV27 and TRBJ2-7; D perhaps matches TRBD1 (6 bases). The germline V and J ends were trimmed by 5 bases and 0 bases, with 17 bases remaining between them. CDR1 is MNHEY and CDR2 is SMNVEV in the germline V gene (reference sequence). The CDR3 contains 16 residues. The DNA for the CDR3 is TGTGCCAGCAGTCCCCAACACAGACAGGACTCCTACGAGCAGTACTTC. Its translation: CASSPQHRQDSYEQYF.

This clonotype was observed a handful of times. The CDR3 loop is CASSQEYRGAGSYEQYF. CDR3 coding DNA: TGCGCCAGCAGCCAAGAATATAGAGGGGCAGGGTCCTACGAGCAGTACTTC. The chain joins TRBV4-3 to TRBJ2-7; perhaps D is TRBD1 or TRBD2 (5 bases each). The CDR3 is made up of 17 amino acids. With 0 bases removed from V and 1 base from J, the gap between germline ends came to 16 bases. The germline V gene encodes CDR1 LGHNA and CDR2 YSLEER.

This clonotype was counted a few times. This chain uses TRBV20-1 with TRBJ2-4; 12 bases are a match to TRBD2. Near its end, the DNA agrees better with TRBJ2-7, so the J call may be wrong. The germline V gene has CDR1 DFQATT and CDR2 SNEGSKA (reference sequence). The length of the CDR3 is 14 residues. CDR3 coding DNA: TGCAGTGCTAGCCGACTAGCGGGGGCCTACGAGCAGTACTTC. Protein sequence: CSASRLAGAYEQYF.

This clonotype showed up just a few times. This rearrangement joins TRBV13 to TRBJ2-7; 8 bases match TRBD2. The CDR3 totals 14 residues. Trimming removed 6 bases from V and 0 bases from J; junction bases left unmatched: 4. Germline CDR1 and CDR2: PRHDT and FYEKMQ (reference sequence). Here the CDR3 DNA reads TGTGCCAGCAGACGGGGGGGCCGCTCCTACGAGCAGTACTTC. The encoded protein is CASRRGGRSYEQYF.

This CDR3 reads CASSFRREGYNEQFF. Written as DNA, the CDR3 is TGTGCCAGCAGTTTTCGTCGGGAGGGCTACAATGAGCAGTTCTTC. This chain links TRBV27 with TRBJ2-1; TRBD2 aligns across 8 bases. The CDR3 covers 15 residues. Germline V CDR1 and CDR2: MNHEY, SMNVEV (reference sequence). Trimming removed 3 bases from V and 3 bases from J; junction bases left unmatched: 4.

This clonotype has more than one count but fewer than ten. CDR3 loop: CASTTGQGSDTQYF. Written as DNA, the CDR3 is TGTGCCAGCACCACCGGACAGGGCTCAGATACGCAGTATTTT. The V gene is TRBV7-9, the J gene TRBJ2-3; 8 bases fit TRBD1. Trimming took 7 bases from V and 4 from J; bases not matched to a gene: 7. This CDR3 comprises 14 residues. Germline assignment: CDR1 SEHNR and CDR2 FQNEAQ (reference sequence).

As for this clonotype: One end of the junction does not line up with germline, which may come from a read error. The chain joins TRBV9 to TRBJ1-2; D unresolved. The germline V gene encodes CDR1 SGDLS and CDR2 YYNGEE. The CDR3 spans 16 residues. The CDR3 coding sequence is TGTGCCGGCAGCGTAGAAATAGGGTCGGGTAACTATGGCTACACCTTC. Translated: CAGSVEIGSGNYGYTF. Full variable domain (remainder filled in from reference TRBV9 and TRBJ1-2): DSGVTQTPKHLITATGQRVTLRCSPRSGDLSVYWYQQSLDQGLQFLIQYYNGEERAKGNILERFSAQQFPDLHSELNLSSLELGDSALYFCAGSVEIGSGNYGYTFGSGTRLTVV.

J is TRBJ1-5 and V is TRBV9; D may be TRBD1 (6 bases). With 0 bases removed from V and 4 bases from J, the gap between germline ends came to 11 bases. The germline CDR1 and CDR2 sequences are SGDLS and YYNGEE. The length of the CDR3 is 15 residues. CDR3 in DNA: TGTGCCAGCAGCGTAGCGGGGGGCCCTAATCAGCCCCAGCATTTT. Amino acids: CASSVAGGPNQPQHF.

The J gene is TRBJ2-7, the V gene TRBV12-3 or TRBV12-4; D call uncertain. Trimming removed 5 bases from V and 6 bases from J, with 8 bases in between. The CDR3 spans 11 residues. CDR3 sequence: CASSRRFEQYF. Here the CDR3 DNA reads TGTGCCAGCAGTCGCAGGTTCGAGCAGTACTTC.

This clonotype was counted between two and nine times. The CDR3 coding sequence is TGTGCCAGCAGCTCCCGACTAGCGGGGTTCTCCTACAATGAGCAGTTCTTC. The encoded protein is CASSSRLAGFSYNEQFF. The V call is TRBV9, the J call TRBJ2-1; 11 bases map to TRBD2. Germline loops: CDR1 SGDLS, CDR2 YYNGEE. This CDR3 contains 17 residues. The ends lost 4 bases at V and 0 bases at J; junction bases unmatched: 6.

V is TRBV20-1 and J is TRBJ2-1; 12 bases are shared with TRBD2. Germline V gene lookup returns CDR1 DFQATT and CDR2 SNEGSKA (reference sequence). The V segment lost 6 bases and the J segment 4 bases; nucleotides outside the gene matches: 4. This CDR3 is 14 amino acids long. Here the CDR3 DNA reads TGCAGTGCCGAACTAGCGGGAGGATACAATGAGCAGTTCTTC. It yields the protein CSAELAGGYNEQFF.

The chain is built from TRBV6-1 and TRBJ2-7; maybe TRBD1 (6 bases). CDR1 and CDR2 (germline): MNHNS, SASEGT. CDR3 size: 16 residues. Deletions cut 0 bases from V and 0 bases from J, with 12 bases between. In nucleotides, the CDR3 is TGTGCCAGCAGTGAAGCGAGGACAGCGATCTCCTACGAGCAGTACTTC. This codes for CASSEARTAISYEQYF.

This clonotype came up a few times. The chain links TRBV5-1 to TRBJ2-3; 11 positions agree with TRBD1. V lost 3 bases, J lost 4 bases, and 4 bases stayed unmatched. CDR1 and CDR2 from the germline V gene are SGHRS and YFSETQ. The CDR3 is 15 residues long. CDR3 nucleotides: TGCGCCAGCAGCTCCCGGACAGGGGGCTCAGATACGCAGTATTTT. Translated, it gives CASSSRTGGSDTQYF.